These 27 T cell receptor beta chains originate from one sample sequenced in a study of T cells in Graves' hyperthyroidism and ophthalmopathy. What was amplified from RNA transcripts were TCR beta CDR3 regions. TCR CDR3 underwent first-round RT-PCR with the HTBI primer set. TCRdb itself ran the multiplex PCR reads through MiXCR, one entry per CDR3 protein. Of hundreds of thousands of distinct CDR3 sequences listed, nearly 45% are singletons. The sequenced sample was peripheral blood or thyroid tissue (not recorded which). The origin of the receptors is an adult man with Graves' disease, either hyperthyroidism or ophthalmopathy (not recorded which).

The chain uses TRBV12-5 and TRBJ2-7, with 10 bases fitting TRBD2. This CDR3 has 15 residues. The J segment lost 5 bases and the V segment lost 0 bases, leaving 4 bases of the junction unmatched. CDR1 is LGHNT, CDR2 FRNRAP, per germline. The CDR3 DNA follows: TGTGCTAGTGGTTTGGTACCTAGCGGGAGCGACGAGCAGTACTTC. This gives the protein CASGLVPSGSDEQYF. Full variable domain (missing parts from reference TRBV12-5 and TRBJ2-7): DARVTQTPRHKVTEMGQEVTMRCQPILGHNTVFWYRQTMMQGLELLAYFRNRAPLDDSGMPKDRFSAEMPDATLATLKIQPSEPRDSAVYFCASGLVPSGSDEQYFGPGTRLTVT.

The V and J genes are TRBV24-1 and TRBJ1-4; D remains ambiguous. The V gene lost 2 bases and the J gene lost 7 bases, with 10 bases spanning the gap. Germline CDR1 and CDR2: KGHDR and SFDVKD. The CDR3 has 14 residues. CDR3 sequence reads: CATSDSGKGEKLFF. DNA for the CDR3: TGTGCCACCAGTGATTCCGGGAAGGGTGAAAAACTGTTTTTT.

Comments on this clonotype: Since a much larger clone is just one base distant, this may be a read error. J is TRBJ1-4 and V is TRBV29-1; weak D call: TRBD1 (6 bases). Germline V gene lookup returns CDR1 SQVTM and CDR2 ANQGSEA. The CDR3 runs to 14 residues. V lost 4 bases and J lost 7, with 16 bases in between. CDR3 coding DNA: TGCAGCGTTGTTGCGGGGGCGCGTCCTGAAAAACTGTTTTTT. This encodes CSVVAGARPEKLFF.

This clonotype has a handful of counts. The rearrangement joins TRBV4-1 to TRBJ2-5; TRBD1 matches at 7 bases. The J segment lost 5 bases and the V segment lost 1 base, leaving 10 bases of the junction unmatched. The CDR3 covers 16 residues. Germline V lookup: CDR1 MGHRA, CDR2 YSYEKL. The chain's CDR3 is CASSQVVTGSGETQYF. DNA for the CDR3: TGCGCCAGCAGCCAAGTCGTGACAGGGTCGGGGGAGACCCAGTACTTC.

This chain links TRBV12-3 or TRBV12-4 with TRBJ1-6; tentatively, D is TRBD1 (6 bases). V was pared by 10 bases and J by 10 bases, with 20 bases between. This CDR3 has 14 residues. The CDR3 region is CATSRGAQGSPLHF. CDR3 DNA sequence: TGTGCCACCTCGAGGGGGGCCCAGGGATCACCCCTCCACTTT.

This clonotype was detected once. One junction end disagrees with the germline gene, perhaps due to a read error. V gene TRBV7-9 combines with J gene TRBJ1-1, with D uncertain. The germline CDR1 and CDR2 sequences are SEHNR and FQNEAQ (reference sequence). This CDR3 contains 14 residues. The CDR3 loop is CASSLRAENTEAHF. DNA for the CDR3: TGTGCCAGCAGCTTGCGGGCGGAGAACACTGAAGCTCACTTT.

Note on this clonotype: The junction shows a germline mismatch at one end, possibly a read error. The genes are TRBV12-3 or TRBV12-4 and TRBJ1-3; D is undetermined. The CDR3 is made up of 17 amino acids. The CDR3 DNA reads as TGTGCCAGCAGTGACCCCGTAGGAGGGAGCTCTGGGAACACCATATATTTT. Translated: CASSDPVGGSSGNTIYF.

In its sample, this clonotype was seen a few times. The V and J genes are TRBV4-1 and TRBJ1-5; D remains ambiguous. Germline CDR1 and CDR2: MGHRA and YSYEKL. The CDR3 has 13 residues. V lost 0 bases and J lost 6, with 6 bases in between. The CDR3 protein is CASSQDKSQPQHF. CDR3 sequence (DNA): TGCGCCAGCAGCCAAGATAAGTCTCAGCCCCAGCATTTT.

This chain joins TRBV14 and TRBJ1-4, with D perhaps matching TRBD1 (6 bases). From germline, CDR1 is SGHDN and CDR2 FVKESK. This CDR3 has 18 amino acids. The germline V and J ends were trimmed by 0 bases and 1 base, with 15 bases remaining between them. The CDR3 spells CASSQERAGAETNEKLFF. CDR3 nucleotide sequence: TGTGCCAGCAGCCAAGAGAGGGCAGGGGCGGAAACTAATGAAAAACTGTTTTTT.

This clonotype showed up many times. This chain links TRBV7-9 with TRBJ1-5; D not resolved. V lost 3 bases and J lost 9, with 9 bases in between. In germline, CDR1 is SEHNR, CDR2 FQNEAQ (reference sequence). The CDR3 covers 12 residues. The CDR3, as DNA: TGTGCCAGCAGCTTGGGTTTACGGCCCCAGCATTTT. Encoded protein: CASSLGLRPQHF. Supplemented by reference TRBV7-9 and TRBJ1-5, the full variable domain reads DTGVSQNPRHKITKRGQNVTFRCDPISEHNRLYWYRQTLGQGPEFLTYFQNEAQLEKSRLLSDRFSAERPKGSFSTLEIQRTEQGDSAMYLCASSLGLRPQHFGDGTRLSIL.

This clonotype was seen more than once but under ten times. Written as DNA, the CDR3 is TGTGCCAGCAGTTTAGTGGGAGGACAGGGAACCTCACCCCTCCACTTT. Its translation is CASSLVGGQGTSPLHF. The chain carries TRBV2 and TRBJ1-6; 8 bases line up with TRBD1. After removal of 5 bases from V and 10 bases from J, the junction contained 13 bases not matched to a gene. CDR1 and CDR2 from the germline V gene are SNHLY and FYNNEI. CDR3 size: 16 residues.

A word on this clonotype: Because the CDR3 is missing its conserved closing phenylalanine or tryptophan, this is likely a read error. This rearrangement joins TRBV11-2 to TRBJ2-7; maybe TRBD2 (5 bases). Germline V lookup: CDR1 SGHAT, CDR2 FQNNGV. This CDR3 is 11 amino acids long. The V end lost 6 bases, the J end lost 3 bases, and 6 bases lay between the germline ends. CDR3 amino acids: CASRGLYEQYS. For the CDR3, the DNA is TGTGCCAGCAGAGGACTCTACGAGCAGTACTCC.

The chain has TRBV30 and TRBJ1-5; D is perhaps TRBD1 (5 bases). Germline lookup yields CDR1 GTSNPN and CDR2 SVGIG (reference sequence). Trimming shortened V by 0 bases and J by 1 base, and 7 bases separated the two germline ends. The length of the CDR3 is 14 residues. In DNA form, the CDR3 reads TGTGCCTGGAGTGTCGGGGGAAGCAATCAGCCCCAGCATTTT. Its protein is CAWSVGGSNQPQHF.

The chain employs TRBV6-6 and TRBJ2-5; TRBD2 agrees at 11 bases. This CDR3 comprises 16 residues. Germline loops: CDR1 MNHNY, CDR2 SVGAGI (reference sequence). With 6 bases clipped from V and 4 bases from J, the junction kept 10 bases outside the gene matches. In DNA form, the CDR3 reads TGTGCCAGCAGAGATAGCGGGGGGGCCCTCGTAGAGACCCAGTACTTC. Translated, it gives CASRDSGGALVETQYF.

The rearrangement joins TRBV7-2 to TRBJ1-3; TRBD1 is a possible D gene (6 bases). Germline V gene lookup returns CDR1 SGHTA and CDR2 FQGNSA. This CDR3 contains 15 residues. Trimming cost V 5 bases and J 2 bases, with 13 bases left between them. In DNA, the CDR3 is TGTGCCAGCAGCCAGAGGGGGGGAGCTGGAAACACCATATATTTT. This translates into CASSQRGGAGNTIYF.

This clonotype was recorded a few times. In DNA, the CDR3 is TGTGCCAGTAGTATAGATCTACGGAACTATGGCTACACCTTC. Protein: CASSIDLRNYGYTF. This chain connects TRBV19 to TRBJ1-2; D remains ambiguous. The germline V and J ends were trimmed by 0 bases and 2 bases, with 7 bases remaining between them. The CDR3 contains 14 residues. Germline V CDR1 and CDR2: LNHDA, SQIVND (reference sequence). The variable domain in full, with the rest retrieved from reference TRBV19 and TRBJ1-2, is DGGITQSPKYLFRKEGQNVTLSCEQNLNHDAMYWYRQDPGQGLRLIYYSQIVNDFQKGDIAEGYSVSREKKESFPLTVTSAQKNPTAFYLCASSIDLRNYGYTFGSGTRLTVV.

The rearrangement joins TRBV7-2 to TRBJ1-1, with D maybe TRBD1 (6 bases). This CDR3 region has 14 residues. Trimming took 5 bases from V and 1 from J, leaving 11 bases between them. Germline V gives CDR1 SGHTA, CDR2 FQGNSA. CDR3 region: CASSHGTSNTEAFF. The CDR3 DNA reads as TGTGCCAGCAGCCATGGGACATCGAACACTGAAGCTTTCTTT.

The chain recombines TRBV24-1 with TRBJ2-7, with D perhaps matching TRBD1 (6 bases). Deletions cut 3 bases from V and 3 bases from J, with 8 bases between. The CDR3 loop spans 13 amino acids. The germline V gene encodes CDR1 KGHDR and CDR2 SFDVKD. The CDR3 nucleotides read TGTGCCACCAGTGATGAGGGGGTCTACGAGCAGTACTTC. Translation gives CATSDEGVYEQYF.

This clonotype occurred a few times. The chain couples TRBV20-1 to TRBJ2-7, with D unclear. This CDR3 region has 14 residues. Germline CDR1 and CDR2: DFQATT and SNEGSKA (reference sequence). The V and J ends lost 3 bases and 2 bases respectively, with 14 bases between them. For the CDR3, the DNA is TGCAGTGCTAGCTACGGTGTGTTTCCCTACGAGCAGTACTTC. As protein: CSASYGVFPYEQYF.

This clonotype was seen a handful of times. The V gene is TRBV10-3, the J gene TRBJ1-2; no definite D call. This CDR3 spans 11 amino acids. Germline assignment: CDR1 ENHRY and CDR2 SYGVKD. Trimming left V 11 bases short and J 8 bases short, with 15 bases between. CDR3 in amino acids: CAALSDLGYTF. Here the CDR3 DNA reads TGTGCCGCCCTATCGGATCTGGGCTACACCTTC.

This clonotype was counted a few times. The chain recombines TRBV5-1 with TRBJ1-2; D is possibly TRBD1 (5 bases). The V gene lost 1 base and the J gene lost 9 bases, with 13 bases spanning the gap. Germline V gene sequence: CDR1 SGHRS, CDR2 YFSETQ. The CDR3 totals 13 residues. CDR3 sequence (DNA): TGCGCCAGCAGCTTGCTTCAGGGCGGTAGCTACACCTTC. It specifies CASSLLQGGSYTF.

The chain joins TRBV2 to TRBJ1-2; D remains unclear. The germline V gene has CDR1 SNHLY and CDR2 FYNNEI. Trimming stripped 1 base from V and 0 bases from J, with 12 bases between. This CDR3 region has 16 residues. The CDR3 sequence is CASSEGAIPTNYGYTF. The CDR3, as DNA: TGTGCCAGCAGTGAAGGGGCAATCCCGACTAACTATGGCTACACCTTC.

CDR3 nucleotide sequence: TGTGCCAGCAGCTCACAGGGCGGCGGTGGAAACACCATATATTTT. Its protein product is CASSSQGGGGNTIYF. The chain employs TRBV7-8 and TRBJ1-3; D perhaps matches TRBD1 (6 bases). V lost 4 bases, J lost 3 bases, and 13 bases lay in between. The CDR3 runs to 15 residues. Germline V lookup: CDR1 SGHVS, CDR2 FQNEAQ.

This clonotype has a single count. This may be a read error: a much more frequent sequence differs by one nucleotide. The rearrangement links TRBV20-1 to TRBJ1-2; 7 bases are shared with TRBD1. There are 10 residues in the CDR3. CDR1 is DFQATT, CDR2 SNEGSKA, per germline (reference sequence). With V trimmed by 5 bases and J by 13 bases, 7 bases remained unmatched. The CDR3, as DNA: TGCAGTGCTTCCGGGACAGCGGGCACCTTC. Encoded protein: CSASGTAGTF.

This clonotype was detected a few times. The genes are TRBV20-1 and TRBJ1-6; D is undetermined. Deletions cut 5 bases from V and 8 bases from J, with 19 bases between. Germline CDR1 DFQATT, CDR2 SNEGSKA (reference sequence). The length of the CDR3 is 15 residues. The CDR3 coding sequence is TGCAGTGCTTTTATGATACCCAGTCCGCATTCACCCCTCCACTTT. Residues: CSAFMIPSPHSPLHF.

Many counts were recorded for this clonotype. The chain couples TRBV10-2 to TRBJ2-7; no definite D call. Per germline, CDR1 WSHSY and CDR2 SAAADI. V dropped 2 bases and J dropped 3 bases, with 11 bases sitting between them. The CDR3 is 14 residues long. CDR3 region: CASSETSSLYEQYF. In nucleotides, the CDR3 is TGCGCCAGCAGTGAGACCTCCAGTCTCTACGAGCAGTACTTC.

Here the CDR3 DNA reads TGTGCCAGCAGCCGTTTCGGGATGGGACAGGGGGCCACTGAAGCTTTCTTT. Translated, it gives CASSRFGMGQGATEAFF. The chain uses TRBV14 and TRBJ1-1; 12 bases agree with TRBD1. The CDR3 loop spans 17 amino acids. Germline V gives CDR1 SGHDN, CDR2 FVKESK. The trim removed 4 bases at V and 4 bases at J, leaving 10 bases unmatched.